This TCR beta chain was found in a study of T cells in Graves' hyperthyroidism and ophthalmopathy. Authors of the study amplified TCR beta CDR3 regions from RNA transcripts. The HTBI set primed first-round TCR CDR3 RT-PCR. One entry per CDR3 protein, called by TCRdb with MiXCR from the multiplex PCR reads. The profile shows under 400,000 distinct CDR3 sequences, 15% to 18% of them singletons. In its sample, this clonotype was seen once. This sequence may be a read error, since a much larger clone differs from it by one base. CDR1 is MNHEY and CDR2 is SMNVEV in the germline V gene (reference sequence). V lost 10 bases to trimming and J lost 0 bases; unmatched junction nucleotides: 13. The CDR3 spans 16 residues.

J is TRBJ1-2 and V is TRBV27, with 8 bases aligning to TRBD1. This receptor was obtained from a woman younger than 30 with Graves' hyperthyroidism that later progressed to Graves' ophthalmopathy. The sample taken for sequencing was blood. This CDR3 is CANREWTGSSNYGYTF. Written as DNA, the CDR3 is TGTGCCAACAGAGAGTGGACAGGGAGCTCTAACTATGGCTACACCTTC.